This entry lists 8 T cell receptor beta chains sequenced from one sample in a study of CD8 T cells in Susac syndrome. The authors reverse transcribed about 0.5 to 1 ug RNA with random hexamers. TCRdb reprocessed the immunoSEQ multiplex PCR reads with MiXCR, giving one entry per CDR3 protein. The sample contains around 150,000 distinct CDR3 sequences, approximately 93% of which appear only once. The sequenced sample was CD4+ T cells from PBMCs. The origin of the receptors is a human donor with multiple sclerosis.

The genes are TRBV20-1 and TRBJ2-3; 7 positions match TRBD2. Germline CDR1 reads DFQATT; CDR2 reads SNEGSKA (reference sequence). The CDR3 length is 16 residues. With V trimmed by 0 bases and J by 5 bases, 11 bases remained unmatched. The CDR3 loop reads CSARDIGGTTKDTQYF. The CDR3 nucleotides are TGCAGTGCTAGAGATATTGGGGGGACTACAAAAGATACGCAGTATTTT.

This clonotype was seen a single time. CDR3 loop: CSVGQGSGEQYF. The CDR3 nucleotides read TGCAGCGTGGGACAGGGGTCGGGGGAGCAGTACTTC. V usage is TRBV29-1 and J usage is TRBJ2-7, with 10 bases identical to TRBD1. CDR1 is SQVTM and CDR2 is ANQGSEA in the germline V gene. The CDR3 runs 12 residues. V lost 6 bases and J lost 7; bases outside the gene matches: 6.

The chain carries TRBV7-3 and TRBJ2-1; the D is unclear. The V end lost 1 base, the J end lost 6 bases, and 10 bases lay between the germline ends. Germline values: CDR1 SGHTA, CDR2 FQGTGA. The CDR3 is 14 residues long. The chain's CDR3 is CASSLITQSNEQFF. DNA of the CDR3: TGTGCCAGCAGCTTAATAACACAGAGCAATGAGCAGTTCTTC.

This clonotype was detected once. The gene calls are TRBV7-9 and TRBJ1-3, with D possibly being TRBD1 (6 bases). Trimming cost V 4 bases and J 4 bases, with 20 bases left between them. Germline V CDR1 and CDR2: SEHNR, FQNEAQ (reference sequence). The CDR3 covers 17 residues. The CDR3 DNA follows: TGTGCCAGCAGCTCCCCGACAGGTCGACATATGGGAAACACCATATATTTT. It translates to CASSSPTGRHMGNTIYF.

The chain uses TRBV30 and TRBJ2-2; no definite D call. Germline V gives CDR1 GTSNPN, CDR2 SVGIG (reference sequence). The CDR3 loop spans 14 amino acids. Trimming pared 2 bases from V and 4 bases from J, leaving 11 bases between. Here the CDR3 reads CAWSIGSTTGELFF. Written as DNA, the CDR3 is TGTGCCTGGAGTATCGGCAGTACCACCGGGGAGCTGTTTTTT.

Written as DNA, the CDR3 is TGTGCCAGCAGTTTCTGGACAGGGGGCGTCGCCGGGGAGCTGTTTTTT. Its protein product is CASSFWTGGVAGELFF. This chain links TRBV6-5 with TRBJ2-2, with 11 positions matching TRBD1. V gave up 4 bases and J gave up 6 bases; unmatched junction bases: 7. The germline V gene has CDR1 MNHEY and CDR2 SVGAGI. The CDR3 covers 16 residues.

The rearrangement links TRBV18 to TRBJ1-5; D is ambiguous. This CDR3 comprises 14 residues. Germline V gene sequence: CDR1 KGHSH, CDR2 LQKENI. Trimming removed 6 bases at V and 1 base at J, with 10 bases between. The CDR3 DNA reads TGTGCCAGCTCCACAAGCGTAAGCAATCAGCCCCAGCATTTT. This gives the protein CASSTSVSNQPQHF.

The V call is TRBV24-1, the J call TRBJ2-7; D might be TRBD1 (5 bases). The ends were cut back, 5 bases at V and 2 bases at J, with 9 bases in the middle. This CDR3 contains 13 residues. Germline loops: CDR1 KGHDR, CDR2 SFDVKD. CDR3 coding DNA: TGTGCCACCAGTGGGGGCGGCACCTACGAGCAGTACTTC. Protein: CATSGGGTYEQYF.